Included here is one TCR beta chain sequence, with context. This clone was seen only once. Its antigen remains undetermined. Base qualities are not provided; no much larger clone lies one nucleotide away. This sample is part of a study of blood T cell repertoires in COVID-19 (dated by TCRdb to 2018 to 2021). About the study as a whole: Collaborator samples came from the United States, Italy and Spain and covered acute and convalescent phases of COVID-19. Deeply sampled blood TCRbeta repertoires from subjects exposed to, actively infected with, or recovered from COVID-19 were included in the dataset. The repertoires were released in a freely available public database intended as a resource for research on the immune response to SARS-CoV-2. The material from the prospective study consisted of cDNA or gDNA derived from T cells, B-cell-depleted T cells, or PBMCs. The samples were drawn from two sources: the first 160 participants of the ongoing ImmuneRACE study, and approximately 1,300 subjects contributed by 6 global collaborators. A de-identified subject ID, COVID-19 status, age in years and sex were almost always included in the sample metadata. Where HLA class I and class II types were available, the types were taken from metadata supplied by the sample provider, not from assay-based typing.

TCRbeta CDR3 regions were amplified from genomic DNA using the immunoSEQ Assay, a bias-controlled multiplex PCR. Regarding the original processing steps: Within the assay, amplification of reference gene primers was used to estimate how many nucleated cells each sample contained. To quantify the absolute abundance of each unique TCRbeta CDR3 rearrangement, sequence reads were collapsed and filtered. For each sample, productive Simpson clonality was calculated as the square root of Simpson's diversity index over productive rearrangements. TCRdb retrieved this table from immuneACCESS and kept in-frame rearrangements only. Not all clones are present; in checked studies, unresolved V genes account for under half, and no reason is known for the remainder. V, J and clone size are those of that table, while D and trimming were read from the DNA. This sample lists around 300,000 clones; approximately 89% were detected once. The ten largest make up just under 9.5% of the sample.

Study-level results and caveats: The amount of clinical and demographic metadata varied by source and participant and was provided uncurated.

In the prospective study, participants were roughly 18 to 100 years old, resided in about two dozen geographic areas of the United States, and were enrolled through a virtual design. In the prospective study, participants were assigned to cohorts based on the clinical history participants reported in a screening survey and a study questionnaire. For ImmuneRACE Cohort 3, a participant was defined as recovered based on two consecutive negative NP/OP PCR tests, clearance by a healthcare professional, or resolution of symptoms. Mobile phlebotomists in the prospective study collected whole blood, serum and a nasopharyngeal or oropharyngeal swab from every participant. Participants in the prospective study had the option to provide additional blood draws and questionnaires over a roughly 2-month period. Prospective study blood samples were shipped either frozen or at room temperature before DNA extraction.

The CDR3, from cysteine to phenylalanine, totals 16 residues. Left in the record is the CDR3 DNA by itself, 48 bases read in frame from the first base. V is trimmed back by 6 bases and J by 1 base, and the junction contains 8 bases that no gene match accounts for. According to the germline V gene, CDR1 reads ENHRY and CDR2 reads SYGVKD. This TCR derives from a woman aged 25 to 39 who had recovered from COVID-19. The sample comprised PBMCs or T cells enriched from blood (not recorded which). The V and J genes are TRBV10-3 and TRBJ2-2, with 7 bases matching TRBD1. The CDR3: CAISPGGAGNTGELFF. The sequenced DNA is TGTGCCATCAGCCCAGGGGGTGCGGGGAACACCGGGGAGCTGTTTTTT.